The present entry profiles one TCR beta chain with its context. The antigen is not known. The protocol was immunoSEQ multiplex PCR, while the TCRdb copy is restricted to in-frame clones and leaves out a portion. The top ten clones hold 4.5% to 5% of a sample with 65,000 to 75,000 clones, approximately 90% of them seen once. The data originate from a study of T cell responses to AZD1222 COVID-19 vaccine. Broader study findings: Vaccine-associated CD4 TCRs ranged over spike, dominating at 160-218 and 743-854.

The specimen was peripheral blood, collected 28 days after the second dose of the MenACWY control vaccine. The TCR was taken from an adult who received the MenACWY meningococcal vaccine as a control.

The CDR3 region has the DNA TGTGCCAGCCCTCCCGAGGTTCTGGCCTCGTCCCCCCAGTACTTC. It specifies CASPPEVLASSPQYF. The chain carries TRBV7-8 and TRBJ2-5; D is undetermined. CDR3 length: 15 residues. V was trimmed by 8 bases and J by 9 bases, leaving 25 bases between them. Germline lookup yields CDR1 SGHVS and CDR2 FQNEAQ.